One sample yielded the 27 T cell receptor beta chains listed below, sequenced in a study of CD8 T cells in ankylosing spondylitis. Using its own MiXCR run on the 5' RACE reads, TCRdb lists one record per CDR3 protein. Of about 130,000 distinct CDR3 sequences in the sample, 7% were seen once. The sequenced sample was blood, either unsorted or a sorted T cell fraction (not recorded which). These receptors all come from a male donor with ankylosing spondylitis or in good health (not recorded which).

This chain uses TRBV7-3 with TRBJ2-7, with D possibly matching TRBD2 (6 bases). Trimming pared 1 base from V and 0 bases from J, leaving 7 bases between. CDR3 length: 14 residues. Germline CDR1 reads SGHTA; CDR2 reads FQGTGA. Here the CDR3 reads CASSLSGISYEQYF. In DNA, the CDR3 is TGTGCCAGCAGCTTAAGCGGGATCTCCTACGAGCAGTACTTC.

This clonotype came up many times. DNA for the CDR3: TGTGCCAGCAGCTTGAACCTAGCGGGGTTGAATGAGCAGTTCTTC. It yields the protein CASSLNLAGLNEQFF. V and J are TRBV5-5 and TRBJ2-1; 9 positions agree with TRBD2. The CDR3 has 15 amino acids. Trimming at V came to 1 base and at J to 7 bases, leaving 6 bases not matched to a gene. Germline-derived CDR1 and CDR2 are SGHKS and YYEKEE (reference sequence).

The genes are TRBV20-1 and TRBJ2-7, with D perhaps matching TRBD2 (6 bases). The CDR3 consists of 12 residues. V lost 6 bases to trimming and J lost 6 bases, with 15 bases between them. Looked up from germline, CDR1 is DFQATT and CDR2 is SNEGSKA (reference sequence). The CDR3 sequence: CSARAGFGEQYF. The CDR3, as DNA: TGCAGTGCACGGGCGGGATTCGGCGAGCAGTACTTC.

This clonotype was picked up many times. The chain links TRBV5-1 to TRBJ2-1; D is uncertain. Trimming stripped 0 bases from V and 4 bases from J, with 11 bases between. Germline CDR1 is SGHRS and CDR2 is YFSETQ. This CDR3 spans 15 amino acids. The DNA for the CDR3 is TGCGCCAGCAGCTTGGCGGAAAATTCTTACAATGAGCAGTTCTTC. It yields the protein CASSLAENSYNEQFF.

This clonotype has more than one count but fewer than ten. The V call is TRBV7-8, the J call TRBJ1-1; D is uncertain. V was trimmed by 1 base and J by 3 bases, leaving 6 bases between them. The CDR3 totals 13 residues. The germline V gene encodes CDR1 SGHVS and CDR2 FQNEAQ. CDR3 coding DNA: TGTGCCAGCAGCTTAGGGAAGGACACTGAAGCTTTCTTT. This sequence encodes CASSLGKDTEAFF.

The sample holds many counts of this clonotype. V usage is TRBV18 and J usage is TRBJ1-1; D call uncertain. Deletions cut 4 bases from V and 3 bases from J, with 21 bases between. The CDR3 sequence is 17 residues long. Germline V gene sequence: CDR1 KGHSH, CDR2 LQKENI. The chain's CDR3 is CASSRLERPFWDTEAFF. CDR3 in DNA: TGTGCCAGCTCACGCCTGGAACGGCCCTTTTGGGACACTGAAGCTTTCTTT.

There are many counts of this clonotype. This chain uses TRBV12-3 or TRBV12-4 with TRBJ2-7; TRBD1 aligns across 8 bases. Trimming at V came to 6 bases and at J to 3 bases, leaving 7 bases not matched to a gene. There are 14 residues in the CDR3. The CDR3, as DNA: TGTGCCAGCAGCCAGGGGGCAGTGAACTACGAGCAGTACTTC. Amino acid sequence: CASSQGAVNYEQYF.

This clonotype has ten or more counts. The genes are TRBV9 and TRBJ2-3; D possibly corresponds to TRBD2 (6 bases). Per germline, CDR1 SGDLS and CDR2 YYNGEE. This CDR3 contains 15 residues. Deletions cut 0 bases from V and 4 bases from J, with 12 bases between. The CDR3 nucleotides are TGTGCCAGCAGCGTAGGTGGGGGGAACTCAGATACGCAGTATTTT. This codes for CASSVGGGNSDTQYF. Drawing the rest from reference TRBV9 and TRBJ2-3, the complete variable domain is DSGVTQTPKHLITATGQRVTLRCSPRSGDLSVYWYQQSLDQGLQFLIQYYNGEERAKGNILERFSAQQFPDLHSELNLSSLELGDSALYFCASSVGGGNSDTQYFGPGTRLTVL.

This clonotype showed up many times. In DNA form, the CDR3 reads TGCAGTGCTAGAGATCGGATTAGCGTTTACGAGCAGTACTTC. Amino acid sequence: CSARDRISVYEQYF. The J gene is TRBJ2-7, the V gene TRBV20-1; possible D gene TRBD2, 5 bases. Germline V gene sequence: CDR1 DFQATT, CDR2 SNEGSKA (reference sequence). Trimming took 0 bases from V and 4 from J, leaving 13 bases between them. The CDR3 contains 14 residues.

This clonotype appeared many times. The CDR3 DNA is TGTGCCAGCAGCCAAGACAGGGGGCCAGCAGCTTTCTTT. Its protein product is CASSQDRGPAAFF. The chain couples TRBV3-1 to TRBJ1-1; 8 bases are a match to TRBD1. Unmatched junction bases numbered 4, after V lost 0 bases and J lost 10 bases. This CDR3 comprises 13 residues. Germline values: CDR1 LGHDT, CDR2 YNNKEL (reference sequence).

This clonotype was seen many times. The chain has TRBV18 and TRBJ1-5; TRBD1 matches 10 bases. This CDR3 region has 16 residues. Per the germline V gene, CDR1 is KGHSH and CDR2 is LQKENI. Trimming at V came to 4 bases and at J to 5 bases, leaving 8 bases not matched to a gene. The DNA of the CDR3 is TGTGCCAGCTCACTTGGGACAGGGGCCTACGATCAGCCCCAGCATTTT. Protein: CASSLGTGAYDQPQHF.

In this sample, this clonotype turned up many times. The rearrangement joins TRBV5-8 to TRBJ2-5; TRBD2 agrees at 7 bases. CDR3 length equals 15 residues. Per the germline V gene, CDR1 is SGHTS and CDR2 is YDEGEE. V shed 0 bases and J 5 bases; nucleotides not matched to a gene: 7. The CDR3 spells CASSLVRLAGETQYF. For the CDR3, the DNA is TGTGCCAGCAGCTTGGTGAGACTAGCAGGGGAGACCCAGTACTTC.

This clonotype has ten or more counts. The chain is built from TRBV24-1 and TRBJ2-7, with D perhaps TRBD2 (5 bases). Germline V gives CDR1 KGHDR, CDR2 SFDVKD. CDR3 size: 12 residues. V was cut by 2 bases and J by 7 bases, with 8 bases left in between. The CDR3 DNA reads as TGTGCCACCAGTGATTCTAGCAGGGAGCAGTACTTC. Protein product: CATSDSSREQYF.

This clonotype was counted many times. CDR3: CASSSNPGLREQFF. For the CDR3, the DNA is TGTGCCAGCAGCTCGAATCCGGGACTGAGGGAGCAGTTCTTC. V and J are TRBV7-9 and TRBJ2-1; a weak D match, TRBD2 (6 bases). V gave up 4 bases and J gave up 10 bases, with 17 bases separating them. Germline assignment: CDR1 SEHNR and CDR2 FQNEAQ (reference sequence). This CDR3 spans 14 amino acids.

This clonotype was seen many times. Germline and junction disagree at one end, which may indicate a read error. The V and J genes are TRBV5-1 and TRBJ2-1, with TRBD1 identical over 8 bases. CDR1 is SGHRS and CDR2 is YFSETQ in the germline V gene. The CDR3 runs 16 residues. The chain's CDR3 is CASSRLGTGQGARGSF. DNA of the CDR3: TGCGCCAGCAGCCGTCTCGGGACGGGGCAGGGGGCGAGAGGCTCCTTC.

This clonotype showed up many times. The chain joins TRBV15 to TRBJ1-1; D remains ambiguous. Trimming took off 5 bases at V and 12 bases at J, with 22 bases between the two ends. CDR1 is LNHNV and CDR2 is YYDKDF in the germline V gene (reference sequence). CDR3 length: 14 residues. In nucleotides, the CDR3 is TGTGCCACCAGCGGGAGGACTGCCTCGAGAGGGCCTTTCTTT. It yields the protein CATSGRTASRGPFF. The full variable domain, completed using reference TRBV15 and TRBJ1-1, is DAMVIQNPRYQVTQFGKPVTLSCSQTLNHNVMYWYQQKSSQAPKLLFHYYDKDFNNEADTPDNFQSRRPNTSFCFLDIRSPGLGDTAMYLCATSGRTASRGPFFGQGTRLTVV.

This clonotype came up many times. CDR3 DNA sequence: TGTGCCAGCAGTTCCCGGGGAAGCGCCTACGAGCAGTACTTC. Its protein is CASSSRGSAYEQYF. The genes are TRBV27 and TRBJ2-7; tentative D call: TRBD2 (5 bases). This CDR3 comprises 14 residues. Germline V gene data show CDR1 as MNHEY and CDR2 as SMNVEV (reference sequence). V dropped 4 bases and J dropped 2 bases, with 12 bases sitting between them.

This clonotype was observed at least ten times. The chain has TRBV18 and TRBJ2-7, with D maybe TRBD1 (5 bases). The V end was cut by 0 bases, the J end by 5 bases, with 11 bases between. CDR3 length: 14 amino acids. Germline-derived CDR1 and CDR2 are KGHSH and LQKENI. CDR3 loop: CASSPPGRAHEQYF. As DNA, the CDR3 is TGTGCCAGCTCACCACCTGGCAGGGCCCACGAGCAGTACTTC. The complete variable domain, with remaining parts taken from reference TRBV18 and TRBJ2-7, reads NAGVMQNPRHLVRRRGQEARLRCSPMKGHSHVYWYRQLPEEGLKFMVYLQKENIIDESGMPKERFSAEFPKEGPSILRIQQVVRGDSAAYFCASSPPGRAHEQYFGPGTRLTVT.

Many counts were recorded for this clonotype. The chain joins TRBV11-1 to TRBJ2-3; tentatively, D is TRBD1 or TRBD2 (6 bases each). V lost 4 bases and J lost 7, with 33 bases in between. From germline, CDR1 is SGHAT and CDR2 FQDESV (reference sequence). There are 20 residues in the CDR3. CDR3 residues: CASSSPREVRGPVRGYTQYF. CDR3 nucleotide sequence: TGTGCCAGCAGCTCCCCAAGAGAAGTCCGGGGGCCAGTCCGGGGTTATACGCAGTATTTT.

V and J are TRBV12-3 or TRBV12-4 and TRBJ1-1, with 9 bases identical to TRBD1. The V and J ends lost 5 bases and 5 bases, in that order; junction bases with no gene match: 6. There are 14 residues in the CDR3. This CDR3 is CASSPGQGRTEAFF. DNA of the CDR3: TGTGCCAGCAGTCCGGGACAGGGTAGAACTGAAGCTTTCTTT.

The sample holds many counts of this clonotype. V is TRBV5-1 and J is TRBJ1-1; D not resolved. The CDR3 spans 14 residues. Germline loops: CDR1 SGHRS, CDR2 YFSETQ. V lost 5 bases and J lost 5, with 16 bases in between. CDR3 residues: CASSSLRTGTEAFF. CDR3 coding DNA: TGCGCCAGCAGTTCCCTTCGGACGGGGACTGAAGCTTTCTTT.

This clonotype was detected ten times or more. The V gene is TRBV5-1, the J gene TRBJ2-7; no clear D gene. V lost 7 bases to trimming and J lost 4 bases, with 15 bases between them. The CDR3 totals 13 residues. CDR1 is SGHRS and CDR2 is YFSETQ in the germline V gene. The CDR3 bases are TGCGCCAGCGCCGCCGACATGGGTTACGAGCAGTACTTC. Its translation: CASAADMGYEQYF.

This clonotype has only a few counts. The rearrangement joins TRBV14 to TRBJ2-3; D is undetermined. V was cut by 0 bases and J by 0 bases, with 7 bases left in between. The V gene's germline CDR1 is SGHDN and CDR2 FVKESK. The CDR3 sequence is 15 residues long. CDR3 protein: CASSQEVTSTDTQYF. CDR3 in DNA: TGTGCCAGCAGCCAAGAAGTTACTAGCACAGATACGCAGTATTTT.

This clonotype was observed at least ten times. This chain links TRBV19 with TRBJ1-1; the D is unclear. The germline V gene has CDR1 LNHDA and CDR2 SQIVND (reference sequence). The ends were cut back, 4 bases at V and 0 bases at J, with 15 bases in the middle. This CDR3 spans 16 amino acids. The DNA of the CDR3 is TGTGCCAGTAGTACCATGAGGACTGGACTGAACACTGAAGCTTTCTTT. Translating it yields CASSTMRTGLNTEAFF. The full variable domain, in which reference TRBV19 and TRBJ1-1 provide the parts outside the CDR3, is DGGITQSPKYLFRKEGQNVTLSCEQNLNHDAMYWYRQDPGQGLRLIYYSQIVNDFQKGDIAEGYSVSREKKESFPLTVTSAQKNPTAFYLCASSTMRTGLNTEAFFGQGTRLTVV.

This clonotype appeared many times. The chain employs TRBV24-1 and TRBJ2-1; 8 bases line up with TRBD2. Losses at the gene ends were 0 bases for V and 4 bases for J; bases not matched to a gene: 4. Germline values: CDR1 KGHDR, CDR2 SFDVKD. This CDR3 is 16 amino acids long. This CDR3 reads CATSDLRSSGYNEQFF. Written as DNA, the CDR3 is TGTGCCACCAGTGATTTGCGGTCTAGCGGGTACAATGAGCAGTTCTTC.

This clonotype was picked up many times. The gene calls are TRBV7-9 and TRBJ2-2; possible D gene TRBD2, 6 bases. This CDR3 is 16 amino acids long. Trimming pared 2 bases from V and 3 bases from J, leaving 13 bases between. The germline V gene encodes CDR1 SEHNR and CDR2 FQNEAQ (reference sequence). The CDR3 DNA follows: TGTGCCAGCAGCTTATACTCCCGGGGGTACACCGGGGAGCTGTTTTTT. This sequence encodes CASSLYSRGYTGELFF.

The table lists this clonotype with many counts. The genes are TRBV12-3 or TRBV12-4 and TRBJ2-5, with 11 bases fitting TRBD1. V trimming: 8 bases; J trimming: 5 bases; junction bases outside the gene matches: 10. The CDR3 is made up of 15 amino acids. The CDR3 DNA reads TGTGCCAGCCGAATCCGGACAGGGGGCGTGGAGACCCAGTACTTC. Protein: CASRIRTGGVETQYF.